Each of the 13 T cell receptor beta chains below was sequenced from the same sample in a study of blood T cell repertoires in COVID-19. Profiling relied on immunoSEQ multiplex PCR, and the TCRdb table lists in-frame clones only, not all of them. The table lists some 50,000 clones, 70% to 85% of them singletons, with more than 13% in the top ten. The sample comprised peripheral blood. The receptors come from a human donor in a cohort sampled during active COVID-19.

The rearrangement uses TRBV9 and TRBJ2-2, with 9 bases lining up with TRBD1. CDR1 and CDR2 (germline): SGDLS, YYNGEE. V dropped 3 bases and J dropped 1; count of bases not matched to a gene: 4. This CDR3 spans 16 amino acids. DNA of the CDR3: TGTGCCAGCAGCGCCGGACAGGGGCTGAACACCGGGGAGCTGTTTTTT. Its protein product is CASSAGQGLNTGELFF. Combining the CDR3 with reference TRBV9 and TRBJ2-2 gives the whole variable domain DSGVTQTPKHLITATGQRVTLRCSPRSGDLSVYWYQQSLDQGLQFLIQYYNGEERAKGNILERFSAQQFPDLHSELNLSSLELGDSALYFCASSAGQGLNTGELFFGEGSRLTVL.

The V call is TRBV7-6, the J call TRBJ1-1; TRBD1 agrees at 8 bases. This CDR3 is 13 amino acids long. The junction had 4 bases not matched to a gene; V was cut back by 5 bases and J by 5 bases. Germline CDR1 SGHVS, CDR2 FNYEAQ. The CDR3 DNA reads TGTGCCAGCAGCATCCAGGGGGCGACTGAAGCTTTCTTT. The encoded protein is CASSIQGATEAFF.

V and J are TRBV6-1 and TRBJ2-7; D is ambiguous. CDR1 and CDR2 (germline): MNHNS, SASEGT. The length of the CDR3 is 15 residues. The V and J ends lost 1 base and 1 base respectively, with 11 bases between them. The CDR3 here is CASSEVGPDSYEQYF. CDR3 nucleotides: TGTGCCAGCAGTGAAGTGGGCCCGGATTCCTACGAGCAGTACTTC.

The chain joins TRBV6-2 or TRBV6-3 to TRBJ2-7; 7 nucleotides match TRBD1. The germline V gene encodes CDR1 MNHEY and CDR2 SVGEGT. Trimming at V came to 2 bases and at J to 3 bases, leaving 10 bases not matched to a gene. The CDR3 sequence is 16 residues long. The CDR3 sequence: CASSYPRGQAGYEQYF. The DNA of the CDR3 is TGTGCCAGCAGTTACCCGAGGGGGCAGGCCGGCTACGAGCAGTACTTC.

The gene calls are TRBV5-4 and TRBJ1-1, with D hard to call. The CDR3 has 13 amino acids. V lost 0 bases and J 5 bases, leaving 8 bases between the germline ends. Looked up from germline, CDR1 is SGHNT and CDR2 is YYREEE (reference sequence). The CDR3 coding sequence is TGTGCCAGCAGCTTGGGTGGAGGGACTGAAGCTTTCTTT. Translation gives CASSLGGGTEAFF.

This clone occurred once. The V gene is TRBV7-3, the J gene TRBJ2-7, with D perhaps matching TRBD2 (6 bases). This CDR3 has 14 amino acids. The ends were cut back, 2 bases at V and 6 bases at J, with 14 bases in the middle. The germline V gene encodes CDR1 SGHTA and CDR2 FQGTGA. CDR3 in amino acids: CASSLHGSSGEQYF. The CDR3 nucleotides are TGTGCCAGCAGCTTACACGGGAGTTCTGGCGAGCAGTACTTC.

This sequence joins TRBV19 and TRBJ1-1; 11 bases are a match to TRBD1. CDR3 length: 15 amino acids. V lost 6 bases, J lost 7 bases, and 10 bases stayed unmatched. Germline values: CDR1 LNHDA, CDR2 SQIVND (reference sequence). The CDR3: CASSDYGQGAGEAFF. The CDR3 region has the DNA TGTGCCAGTAGCGACTACGGACAGGGGGCTGGTGAAGCTTTCTTT.

The chain uses TRBV10-2 and TRBJ1-5; 12 nucleotides line up with TRBD1. The CDR3 length is 15 residues. Germline-derived CDR1 and CDR2 are WSHSY and SAAADI. The V and J ends lost 5 bases and 6 bases, in that order; junction bases with no gene match: 5. CDR3: CASSRDRGLGQPQHF. In nucleotides, the CDR3 is TGCGCCAGCAGTCGGGACAGGGGGCTTGGTCAGCCCCAGCATTTT.

This chain links TRBV6-1 with TRBJ2-7; 10 bases fit TRBD2. This CDR3 is built from 16 residues. Trimming cost V 2 bases and J 5 bases; bases outside gene matches: 9. Germline V CDR1 and CDR2: MNHNS, SASEGT. This CDR3 reads CASSERSSGSLHEQYF. CDR3 bases: TGTGCCAGCAGTGAAAGGTCTAGCGGGAGCCTCCACGAGCAGTACTTC.

The gene calls are TRBV5-1 and TRBJ1-1, with D possibly TRBD1 on 6 matching bases. This CDR3 has 15 amino acids. CDR1 is SGHRS and CDR2 is YFSETQ in the germline V gene. Trimming took off 0 bases at V and 5 bases at J, with 14 bases between the two ends. CDR3 region: CASSLEPQGGTEAFF. CDR3 in DNA: TGCGCCAGCAGCTTGGAGCCACAGGGCGGGACTGAAGCTTTCTTT.

The chain uses TRBV2 and TRBJ2-3; TRBD1 matches 7 bases. The CDR3 runs to 15 residues. Germline trimming cut 4 bases from V and 7 bases from J; bases unmatched to any gene: 11. Germline-derived CDR1 and CDR2 are SNHLY and FYNNEI. CDR3 DNA sequence: TGTGCCAGCAGTGGGACAGGCACTACCGGAAATACGCAGTATTTT. Its protein is CASSGTGTTGNTQYF.

The rearrangement links TRBV11-2 to TRBJ2-7; 11 bases line up with TRBD1. V lost 5 bases and J lost 5; bases outside the gene matches: 14. Germline values: CDR1 SGHAT, CDR2 FQNNGV. The CDR3 totals 17 residues. Here the CDR3 reads CASSPWYSGTGGHEQYF. The CDR3 DNA reads as TGTGCCAGCAGCCCGTGGTACTCCGGGACAGGGGGACACGAGCAGTACTTC.

The chain carries TRBV5-5 and TRBJ2-5; 7 bases map to TRBD1. CDR3 size: 14 residues. V shed 0 bases and J 3 bases; nucleotides not matched to a gene: 2. From germline, CDR1 is SGHKS and CDR2 YYEKEE (reference sequence). The CDR3 loop is CASSLGDREETQYF. DNA for the CDR3: TGTGCCAGCAGCTTGGGTGACAGGGAAGAGACCCAGTACTTC.